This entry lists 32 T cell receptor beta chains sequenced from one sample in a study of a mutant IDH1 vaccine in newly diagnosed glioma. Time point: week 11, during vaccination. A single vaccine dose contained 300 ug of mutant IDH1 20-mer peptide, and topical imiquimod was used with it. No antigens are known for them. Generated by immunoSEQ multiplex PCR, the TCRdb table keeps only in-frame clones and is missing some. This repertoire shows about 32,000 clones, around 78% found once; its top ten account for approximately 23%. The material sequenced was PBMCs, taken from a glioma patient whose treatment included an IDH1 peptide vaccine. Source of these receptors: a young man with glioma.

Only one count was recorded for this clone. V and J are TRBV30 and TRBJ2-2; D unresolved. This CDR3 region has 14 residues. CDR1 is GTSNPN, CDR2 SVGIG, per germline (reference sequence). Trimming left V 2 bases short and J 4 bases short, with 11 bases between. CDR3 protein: CAWSRPGPTGELFF. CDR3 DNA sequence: TGTGCCTGGAGTCGACCCGGCCCCACCGGGGAGCTGTTTTTT.

The CDR3 here is CASSEEGFRSARELFF. The CDR3 coding sequence is TGTGCCAGCAGTGAAGAAGGGTTCAGGTCCGCGCGGGAGCTGTTTTTT. The rearrangement uses TRBV25-1 and TRBJ2-2; D ambiguous. This CDR3 is 16 amino acids long. V was clipped by 2 bases and J by 9 bases, with 19 bases between them. Germline lookup yields CDR1 MGHDK and CDR2 SYGVNS.

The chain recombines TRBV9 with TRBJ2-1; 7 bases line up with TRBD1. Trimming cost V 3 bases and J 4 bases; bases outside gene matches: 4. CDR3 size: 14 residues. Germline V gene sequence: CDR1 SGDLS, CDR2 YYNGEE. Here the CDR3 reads CASSGQGLYNEQFF. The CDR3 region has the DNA TGTGCCAGCAGCGGACAGGGTCTGTACAATGAGCAGTTCTTC.

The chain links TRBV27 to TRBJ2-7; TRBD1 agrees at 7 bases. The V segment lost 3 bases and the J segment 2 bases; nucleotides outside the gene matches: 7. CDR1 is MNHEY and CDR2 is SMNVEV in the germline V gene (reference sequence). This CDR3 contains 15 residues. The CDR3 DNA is TGTGCCAGCAGTTTGATTGGGACAGCCGCCTACGAGCAGTACTTC. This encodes CASSLIGTAAYEQYF.

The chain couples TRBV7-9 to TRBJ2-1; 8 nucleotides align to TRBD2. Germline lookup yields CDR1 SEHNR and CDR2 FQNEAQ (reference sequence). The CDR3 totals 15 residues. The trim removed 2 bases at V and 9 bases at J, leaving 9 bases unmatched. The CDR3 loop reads CASSLSGTSMPEQFF. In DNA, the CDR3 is TGTGCCAGCAGCTTAAGCGGGACTAGTATGCCTGAGCAGTTCTTC.

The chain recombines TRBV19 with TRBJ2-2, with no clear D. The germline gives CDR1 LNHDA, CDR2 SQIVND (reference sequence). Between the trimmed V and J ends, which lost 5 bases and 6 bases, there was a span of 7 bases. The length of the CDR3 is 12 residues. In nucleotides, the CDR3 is TGTGCCAGTAGTGCCCCGTCCGGGGAGCTGTTTTTT. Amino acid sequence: CASSAPSGELFF.

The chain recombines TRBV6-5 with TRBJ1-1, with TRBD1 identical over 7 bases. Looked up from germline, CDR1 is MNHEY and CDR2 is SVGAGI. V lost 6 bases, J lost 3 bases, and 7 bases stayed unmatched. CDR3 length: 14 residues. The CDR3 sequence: CASRTGFGDTEAFF. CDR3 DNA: TGTGCCAGCAGGACAGGGTTTGGGGACACTGAAGCTTTCTTT.

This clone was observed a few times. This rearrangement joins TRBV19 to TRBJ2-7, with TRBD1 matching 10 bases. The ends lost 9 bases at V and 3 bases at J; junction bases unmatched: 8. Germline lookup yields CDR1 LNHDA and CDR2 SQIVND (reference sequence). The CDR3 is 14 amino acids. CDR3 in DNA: TGTGCCAGCCGATGGACAGGGGGGGACTACGAGCAGTACTTC. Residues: CASRWTGGDYEQYF.

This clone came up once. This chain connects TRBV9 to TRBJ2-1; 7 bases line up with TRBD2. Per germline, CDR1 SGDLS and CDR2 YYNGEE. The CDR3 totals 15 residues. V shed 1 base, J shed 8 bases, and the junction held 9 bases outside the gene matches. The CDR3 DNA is TGTGCCAGCAGCGTATCACTTCGGGGGGAGGATGAGCAGTTCTTC. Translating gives CASSVSLRGEDEQFF.

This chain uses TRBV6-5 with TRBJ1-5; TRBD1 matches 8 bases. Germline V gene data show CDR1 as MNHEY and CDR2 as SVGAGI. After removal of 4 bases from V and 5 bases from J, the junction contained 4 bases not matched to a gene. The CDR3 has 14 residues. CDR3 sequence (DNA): TGTGCCAGCAGTTCAGGGGGCGCTTATCAGCCCCAGCATTTT. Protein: CASSSGGAYQPQHF.

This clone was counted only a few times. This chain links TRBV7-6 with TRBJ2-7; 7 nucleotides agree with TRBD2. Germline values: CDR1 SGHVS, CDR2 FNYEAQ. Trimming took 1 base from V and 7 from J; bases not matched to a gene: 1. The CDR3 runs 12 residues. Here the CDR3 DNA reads TGTGCCAGCAGCTTAGGGGGGGGTGAGCAGTACTTC. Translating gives CASSLGGGEQYF.

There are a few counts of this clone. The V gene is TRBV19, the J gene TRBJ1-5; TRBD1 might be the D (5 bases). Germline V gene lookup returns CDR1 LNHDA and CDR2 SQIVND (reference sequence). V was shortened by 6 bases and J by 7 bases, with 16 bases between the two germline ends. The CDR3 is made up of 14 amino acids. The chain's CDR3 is CASRKRDPNQPQHF. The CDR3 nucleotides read TGTGCCAGTAGGAAACGGGACCCTAACCAGCCCCAGCATTTT.

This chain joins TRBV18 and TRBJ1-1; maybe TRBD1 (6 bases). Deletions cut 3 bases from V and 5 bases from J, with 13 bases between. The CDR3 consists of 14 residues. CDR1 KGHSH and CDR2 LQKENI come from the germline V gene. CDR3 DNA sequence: TGTGCCAGCTCACCGGACAGCCGAGGGACTGAAGCTTTCTTT. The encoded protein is CASSPDSRGTEAFF.

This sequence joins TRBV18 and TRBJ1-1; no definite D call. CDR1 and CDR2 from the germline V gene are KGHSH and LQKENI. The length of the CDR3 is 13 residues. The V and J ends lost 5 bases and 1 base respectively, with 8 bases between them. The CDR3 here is CASSAQWNTEAFF. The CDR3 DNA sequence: TGTGCCAGCTCAGCCCAATGGAACACTGAAGCTTTCTTT.

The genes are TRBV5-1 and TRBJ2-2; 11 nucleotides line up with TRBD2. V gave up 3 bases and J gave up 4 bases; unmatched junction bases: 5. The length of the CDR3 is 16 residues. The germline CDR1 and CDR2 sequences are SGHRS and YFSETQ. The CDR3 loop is CASSSYSGRATGELFF. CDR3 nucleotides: TGCGCCAGCAGCTCTTATAGCGGGAGGGCCACCGGGGAGCTGTTTTTT.

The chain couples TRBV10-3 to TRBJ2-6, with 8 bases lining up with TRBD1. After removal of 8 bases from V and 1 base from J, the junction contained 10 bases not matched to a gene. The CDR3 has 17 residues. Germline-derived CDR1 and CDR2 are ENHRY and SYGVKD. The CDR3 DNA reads TGTGCCATCGCGCTGGGACAGGAGCCGTCTGGGGCCAACGTCCTGACTTTC. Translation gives CAIALGQEPSGANVLTF.

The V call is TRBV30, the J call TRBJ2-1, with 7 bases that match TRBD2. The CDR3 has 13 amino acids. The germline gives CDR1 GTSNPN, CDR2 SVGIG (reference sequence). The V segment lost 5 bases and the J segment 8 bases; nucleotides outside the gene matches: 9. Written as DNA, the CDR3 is TGTGCCTGGTGGGGAGGGATAGTTCATGAGCAGTTCTTC. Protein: CAWWGGIVHEQFF. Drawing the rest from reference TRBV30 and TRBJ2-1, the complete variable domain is SQTIHQWPATLVQPVGSPLSLECTVEGTSNPNLYWYRQAAGRGLQLLFYSVGIGQISSEVPQNLSASRPQDRQFILSSKKLLLSDSGFYLCAWWGGIVHEQFFGPGTRLTVL.

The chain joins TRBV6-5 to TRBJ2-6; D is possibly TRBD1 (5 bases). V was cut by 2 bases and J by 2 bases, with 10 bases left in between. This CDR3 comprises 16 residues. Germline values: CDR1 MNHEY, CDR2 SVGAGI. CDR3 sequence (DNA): TGTGCCAGCAGTTACCTTTCAGGGACTGGGGCCAACGTCCTGACTTTC. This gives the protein CASSYLSGTGANVLTF.

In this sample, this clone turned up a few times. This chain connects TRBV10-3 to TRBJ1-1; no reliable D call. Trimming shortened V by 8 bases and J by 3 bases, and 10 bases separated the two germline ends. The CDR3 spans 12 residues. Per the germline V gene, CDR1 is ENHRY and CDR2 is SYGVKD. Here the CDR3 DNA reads TGTGCCATCTGGGAAAAGGACACTGAAGCTTTCTTT. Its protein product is CAIWEKDTEAFF.

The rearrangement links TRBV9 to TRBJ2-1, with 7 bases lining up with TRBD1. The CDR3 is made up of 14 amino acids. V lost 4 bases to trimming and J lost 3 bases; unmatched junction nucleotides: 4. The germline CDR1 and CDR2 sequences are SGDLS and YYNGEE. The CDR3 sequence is CASSQDRFYNEQFF. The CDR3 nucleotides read TGTGCCAGCAGCCAGGACAGGTTCTACAATGAGCAGTTCTTC.

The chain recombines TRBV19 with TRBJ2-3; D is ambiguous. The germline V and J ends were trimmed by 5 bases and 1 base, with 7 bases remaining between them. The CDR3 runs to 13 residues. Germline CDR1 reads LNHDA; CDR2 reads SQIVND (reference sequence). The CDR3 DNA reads TGTGCCAGTAGTTTAAGGGGCACAGATACGCAGTATTTT. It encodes CASSLRGTDTQYF. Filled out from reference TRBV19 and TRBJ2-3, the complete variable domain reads DGGITQSPKYLFRKEGQNVTLSCEQNLNHDAMYWYRQDPGQGLRLIYYSQIVNDFQKGDIAEGYSVSREKKESFPLTVTSAQKNPTAFYLCASSLRGTDTQYFGPGTRLTVL.

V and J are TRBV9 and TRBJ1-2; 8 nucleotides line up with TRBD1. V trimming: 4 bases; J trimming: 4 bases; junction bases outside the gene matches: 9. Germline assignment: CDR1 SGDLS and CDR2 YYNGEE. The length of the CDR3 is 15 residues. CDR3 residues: CASSSGQGPIYGYTF. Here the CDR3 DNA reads TGTGCCAGCAGCTCAGGACAGGGCCCGATCTATGGCTACACCTTC.

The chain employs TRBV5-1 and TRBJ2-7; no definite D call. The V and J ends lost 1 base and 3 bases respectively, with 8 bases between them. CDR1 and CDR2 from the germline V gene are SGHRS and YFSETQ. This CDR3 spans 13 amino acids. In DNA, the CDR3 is TGCGCCAGCAGCTTGTTAGTAGACTACGAGCAGTACTTC. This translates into CASSLLVDYEQYF.

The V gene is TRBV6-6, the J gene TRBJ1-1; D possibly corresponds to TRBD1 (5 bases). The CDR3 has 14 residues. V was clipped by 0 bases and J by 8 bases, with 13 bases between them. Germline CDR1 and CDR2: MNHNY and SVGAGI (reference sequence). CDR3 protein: CASSYSIGAAEAFF. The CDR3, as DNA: TGTGCCAGCAGTTACTCGATAGGGGCAGCCGAAGCTTTCTTT.

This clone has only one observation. Here the CDR3 DNA reads TGTGCCAGCAAAGCCGGTCCAAAGGGGGGGGCGCATACTCAGCCCCAGCATTTT. Amino acids: CASKAGPKGGAHTQPQHF. The chain has TRBV27 and TRBJ1-5; the D gene is possibly TRBD1 (6 bases). V gave up 7 bases and J gave up 6 bases, with 28 bases separating them. The CDR3 runs 18 residues. Germline V gene sequence: CDR1 MNHEY, CDR2 SMNVEV (reference sequence).

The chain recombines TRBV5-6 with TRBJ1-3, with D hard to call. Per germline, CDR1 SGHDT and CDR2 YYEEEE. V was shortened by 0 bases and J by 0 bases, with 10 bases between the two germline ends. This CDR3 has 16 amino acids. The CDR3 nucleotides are TGTGCCAGCAGCTTGGGGGCCTGGAGCTCTGGAAACACCATATATTTT. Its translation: CASSLGAWSSGNTIYF.

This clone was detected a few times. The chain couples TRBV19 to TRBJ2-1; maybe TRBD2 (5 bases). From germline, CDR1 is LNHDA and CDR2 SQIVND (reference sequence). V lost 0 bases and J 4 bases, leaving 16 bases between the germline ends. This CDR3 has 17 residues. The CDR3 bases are TGTGCCAGTAGTATAGATCGGGCGCCAACTAGATACAATGAGCAGTTCTTC. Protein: CASSIDRAPTRYNEQFF.

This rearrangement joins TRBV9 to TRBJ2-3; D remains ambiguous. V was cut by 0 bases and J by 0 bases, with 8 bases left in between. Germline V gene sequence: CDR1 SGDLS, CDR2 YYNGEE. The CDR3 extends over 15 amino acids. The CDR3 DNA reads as TGTGCCAGCAGCGTAGTAGGGTTCAGCACAGATACGCAGTATTTT. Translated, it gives CASSVVGFSTDTQYF.

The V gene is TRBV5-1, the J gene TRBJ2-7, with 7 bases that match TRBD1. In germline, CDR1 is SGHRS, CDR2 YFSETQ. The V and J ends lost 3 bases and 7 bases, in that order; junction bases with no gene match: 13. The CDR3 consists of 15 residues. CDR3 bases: TGCGCCAGCAGCTGGAGACAAGGGACAGATAGTGAGCAGTACTTC. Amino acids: CASSWRQGTDSEQYF.

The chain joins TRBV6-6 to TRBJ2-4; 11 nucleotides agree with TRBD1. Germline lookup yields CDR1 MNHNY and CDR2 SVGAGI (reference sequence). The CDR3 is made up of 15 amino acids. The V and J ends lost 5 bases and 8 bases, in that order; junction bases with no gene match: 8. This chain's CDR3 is CASSPGQGALDIQYF. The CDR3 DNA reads TGTGCCAGCAGTCCTGGACAGGGGGCATTGGACATTCAGTACTTC.

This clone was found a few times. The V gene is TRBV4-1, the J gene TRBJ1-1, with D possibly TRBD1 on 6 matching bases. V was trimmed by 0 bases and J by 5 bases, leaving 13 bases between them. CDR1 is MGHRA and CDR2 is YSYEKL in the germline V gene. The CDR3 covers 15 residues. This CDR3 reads CASSQDSSGVTEAFF. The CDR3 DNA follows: TGCGCCAGCAGCCAAGATAGTTCAGGGGTAACTGAAGCTTTCTTT.

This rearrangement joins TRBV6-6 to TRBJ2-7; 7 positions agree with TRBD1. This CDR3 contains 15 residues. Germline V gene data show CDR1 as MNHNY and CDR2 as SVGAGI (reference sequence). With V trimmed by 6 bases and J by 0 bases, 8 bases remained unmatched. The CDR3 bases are TGTGCCAGCAGAAAACCGGGACAGAGCTCCTACGAGCAGTACTTC. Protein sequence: CASRKPGQSSYEQYF.